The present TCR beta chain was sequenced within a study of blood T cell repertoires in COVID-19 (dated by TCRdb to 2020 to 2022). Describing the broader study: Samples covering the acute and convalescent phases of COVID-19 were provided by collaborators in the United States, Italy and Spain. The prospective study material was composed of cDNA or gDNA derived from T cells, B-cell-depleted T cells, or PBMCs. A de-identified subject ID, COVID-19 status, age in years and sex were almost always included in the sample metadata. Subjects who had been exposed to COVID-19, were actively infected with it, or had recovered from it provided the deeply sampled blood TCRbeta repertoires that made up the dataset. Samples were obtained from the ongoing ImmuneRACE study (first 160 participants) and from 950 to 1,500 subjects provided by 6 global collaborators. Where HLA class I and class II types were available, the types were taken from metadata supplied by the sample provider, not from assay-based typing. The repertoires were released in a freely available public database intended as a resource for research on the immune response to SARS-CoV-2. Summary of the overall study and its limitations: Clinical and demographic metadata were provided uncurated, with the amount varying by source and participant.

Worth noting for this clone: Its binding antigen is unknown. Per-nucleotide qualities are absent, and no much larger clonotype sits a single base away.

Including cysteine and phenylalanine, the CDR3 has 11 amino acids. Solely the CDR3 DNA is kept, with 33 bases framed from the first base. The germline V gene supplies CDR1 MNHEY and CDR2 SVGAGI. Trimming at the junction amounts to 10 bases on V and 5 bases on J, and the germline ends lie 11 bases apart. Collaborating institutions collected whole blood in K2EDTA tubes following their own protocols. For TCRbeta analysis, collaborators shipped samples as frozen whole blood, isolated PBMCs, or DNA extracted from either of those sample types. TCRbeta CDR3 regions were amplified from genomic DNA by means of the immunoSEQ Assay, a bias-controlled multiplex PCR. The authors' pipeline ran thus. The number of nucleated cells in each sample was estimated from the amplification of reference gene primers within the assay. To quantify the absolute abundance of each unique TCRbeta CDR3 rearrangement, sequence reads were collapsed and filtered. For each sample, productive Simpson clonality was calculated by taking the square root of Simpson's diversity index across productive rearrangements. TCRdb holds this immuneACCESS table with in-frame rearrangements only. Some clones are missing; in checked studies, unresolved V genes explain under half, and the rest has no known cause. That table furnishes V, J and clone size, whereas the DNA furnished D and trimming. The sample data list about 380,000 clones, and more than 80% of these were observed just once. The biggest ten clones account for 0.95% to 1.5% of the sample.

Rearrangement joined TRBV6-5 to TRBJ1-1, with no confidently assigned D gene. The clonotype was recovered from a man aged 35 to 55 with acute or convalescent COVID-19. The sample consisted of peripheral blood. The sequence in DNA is TGTGCCACTATAGACGGGACTGAAGCTTTCTTT. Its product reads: CATIDGTEAFF.